These 15 T cell receptor beta chains share one sample of origin, sequenced in a study of blood T cell repertoires in COVID-19 (dated by TCRdb to between 2020 and 2021). Library prep was done by the immunoSEQ multiplex PCR assay. TCRdb stores this immuneACCESS table with in-frame sequences only. Part of the clones is absent; in the studies checked, under half of the shortfall reflects unresolved V genes, and no reason is known for the rest. The table for this sample lists over 150,000 clones; more than 75% of them were counted only once. The ten largest clones take up approximately 0.5% of the sample. The sample was peripheral blood. The receptor set was obtained from a man in his sixties with COVID-19, enrolled during active disease.

The chain recombines TRBV19 with TRBJ1-1, with TRBD1 matching 7 bases. This CDR3 has 15 residues. V lost 5 bases to trimming and J lost 2 bases; unmatched junction nucleotides: 8. CDR1 and CDR2 (germline): LNHDA, SQIVND (reference sequence). CDR3: CASSGKTGLNTEAFF. CDR3 sequence (DNA): TGTGCCAGTAGTGGCAAGACAGGGCTTAACACTGAAGCTTTCTTT.

The rearrangement joins TRBV19 to TRBJ1-5, with D hard to call. CDR1 is LNHDA and CDR2 is SQIVND in the germline V gene (reference sequence). The CDR3 is made up of 14 amino acids. Trimming removed 5 bases at V and 1 base at J, with 9 bases between. CDR3 region: CASSFPPSNQPQHF. The CDR3 nucleotides read TGTGCCAGTAGTTTCCCCCCGAGCAATCAGCCCCAGCATTTT.

The CDR3 DNA reads as TGCGCCAGCAAGGAGGGAGCCCCGGAAGATACGCAGTATTTT. This translates into CASKEGAPEDTQYF. V and J are TRBV5-1 and TRBJ2-3; D possibly corresponds to TRBD2 (6 bases). Germline CDR1 is SGHRS and CDR2 is YFSETQ. The V gene lost 6 bases and the J gene lost 5 bases, with 16 bases spanning the gap. The CDR3 is 14 residues long.

This chain links TRBV2 with TRBJ2-5, with D perhaps TRBD2 (5 bases). Between the trimmed V and J ends, which lost 6 bases and 3 bases, there was a span of 11 bases. Germline CDR1 SNHLY, CDR2 FYNNEI. The CDR3 runs 13 residues. This CDR3 is CASRPGVEETQYF. The CDR3 DNA follows: TGTGCCAGCAGGCCCGGGGTGGAAGAGACCCAGTACTTC. The variable domain in full, completed from reference TRBV2 and TRBJ2-5, reads EPEVTQTPSHQVTQMGQEVILRCVPISNHLYFYWYRQILGQKVEFLVSFYNNEISEKSEIFDDQFSVERPDGSNFTLKIRSTKLEDSAMYFCASRPGVEETQYFGPGTRLLVL.

This chain connects TRBV6-1 to TRBJ2-1; 7 bases align to TRBD1. The V segment lost 3 bases and the J segment 2 bases; nucleotides outside the gene matches: 4. CDR1 and CDR2 from the germline V gene are MNHNS and SASEGT. The CDR3 loop spans 15 amino acids. The CDR3 loop reads CASSDRDRPYNEQFF. In DNA form, the CDR3 reads TGTGCCAGCAGTGACAGGGACAGACCCTACAATGAGCAGTTCTTC.

The chain couples TRBV6-5 to TRBJ2-7, with 9 nucleotides matching TRBD1. V lost 6 bases, J lost 3 bases, and 9 bases stayed unmatched. Germline V gives CDR1 MNHEY, CDR2 SVGAGI. This CDR3 spans 15 amino acids. CDR3 bases: TGTGCCAGCAGCAAGCAACAGGGGGCCAGCTACGAGCAGTACTTC. Its protein is CASSKQQGASYEQYF.

The chain carries TRBV7-9 and TRBJ2-1; a weak D match, TRBD2 (6 bases). Trimming took 2 bases from V and 6 from J, leaving 11 bases between them. CDR3 size: 14 residues. Germline CDR1 SEHNR, CDR2 FQNEAQ (reference sequence). This chain's CDR3 is CASSLSTGLNEQFF. The CDR3 DNA sequence: TGTGCCAGCAGCTTATCCACGGGACTCAATGAGCAGTTCTTC.

Only a few counts were recorded for this clone. This sequence joins TRBV28 and TRBJ1-1, with a possible D match to TRBD1 (5 bases). Germline V gene sequence: CDR1 MDHEN, CDR2 SYDVKM. The CDR3 contains 14 residues. V lost 5 bases and J lost 0, with 10 bases in between. Written as DNA, the CDR3 is TGTGCCAGCAGTGTCCCCAGGGTGAACACTGAAGCTTTCTTT. Amino acid sequence: CASSVPRVNTEAFF.

The chain is built from TRBV7-9 and TRBJ1-4, with 7 bases matching TRBD1. Germline CDR1 reads SEHNR; CDR2 reads FQNEAQ (reference sequence). This CDR3 has 14 amino acids. The V and J ends lost 5 bases and 7 bases, in that order; junction bases with no gene match: 7. Here the CDR3 DNA reads TGTGCCAGCAGCGTAGGGAGGGGGCTTGAAAAACTGTTTTTT. Protein sequence: CASSVGRGLEKLFF.

V usage is TRBV11-3 and J usage is TRBJ1-1; D not certain. In germline, CDR1 is SGHNT, CDR2 YENEEA. Deletions cut 5 bases from V and 7 bases from J, with 8 bases between. The CDR3 runs 11 residues. The CDR3 DNA is TGTGCCAGCAGCCTCCGGGGTGAAGCTTTCTTT. Translation: CASSLRGEAFF.

About this clone: The DNA is left out, because the CDR3 cannot be placed on it with certainty; the CDR3 is given as TCRdb lists it. The CDR3 spells CASSFFGQGYNEQFF. The chain has TRBV6-5 and TRBJ2-1; the table's D gene call, TRBD1, was not cross checked with the DNA. CDR1 and CDR2 from the germline V gene are MNHEY and SVGAGI. The CDR3 adds up to 15 amino acids, both ends counted.

The chain couples TRBV7-9 to TRBJ2-1; maybe TRBD1 (6 bases). The V end was cut by 4 bases, the J end by 9 bases, with 13 bases between. Germline lookup yields CDR1 SEHNR and CDR2 FQNEAQ (reference sequence). This CDR3 region has 13 residues. The CDR3: CASSYRTVSEQFF. The CDR3 region has the DNA TGTGCCAGCAGCTACCGGACAGTTAGTGAGCAGTTCTTC.

This clone appeared a single time. This chain uses TRBV7-2 with TRBJ1-2; maybe TRBD1 (6 bases). The CDR3 covers 15 residues. Germline V gene lookup returns CDR1 SGHTA and CDR2 FQGNSA. With 6 bases removed from V and 2 bases from J, the gap between germline ends came to 16 bases. CDR3 sequence (DNA): TGTGCCAGCAGGCTCCAGTCAGGGGCCAACTATGGCTACACCTTC. This sequence encodes CASRLQSGANYGYTF.

The chain uses TRBV19 and TRBJ1-5, with D possibly matching TRBD1 (5 bases). The CDR3 spans 15 residues. CDR1 and CDR2 from the germline V gene are LNHDA and SQIVND (reference sequence). CDR3 protein: CASWMGLNSNQPQHF. The CDR3 region has the DNA TGTGCGTCCTGGATGGGGCTTAATAGCAATCAGCCCCAGCATTTT. Full variable domain (missing parts from reference TRBV19 and TRBJ1-5): DGGITQSPKYLFRKEGQNVTLSCEQNLNHDAMYWYRQDPGQGLRLIYYSQIVNDFQKGDIAEGYSVSREKKESFPLTVTSAQKNPTAFYLCASWMGLNSNQPQHFGDGTRLSIL.

This clone was picked up one time. The gene calls are TRBV27 and TRBJ1-6, with TRBD1 identical over 9 bases. The V gene end was trimmed by 3 bases and the J gene end by 4 bases; junction bases not matched to a gene: 4. Germline V gives CDR1 MNHEY, CDR2 SMNVEV (reference sequence). This CDR3 contains 16 residues. The CDR3 coding sequence is TGTGCCAGCAGTTTGCCCGGGACAGGGTATAATTCACCCCTCCACTTT. It specifies CASSLPGTGYNSPLHF.